The T cell receptor beta chain under discussion was sequenced for a study of shared clonotypes between healthy human individuals. In the study overall: Each donor had three CD4 naive, three CD4 memory, two CD8 naive and one CD8 memory plate.

Study-wide findings and caveats: Sharing across four donors was seen in 4% to 6.5% of naive CD4 clonotypes.

Produced via immunoSEQ multiplex PCR; TCRdb's table is partial and in-frame only. Among hundreds of thousands of clones listed, 90% to 97% were seen once. The ends were cut back, 3 bases at V and 2 bases at J, with 7 bases in the middle. Germline CDR1 is SGHRS and CDR2 is YFSETQ. The CDR3 contains 13 residues. For this clone: Its antigen is currently unknown.

CD4+ cells underwent separation, giving CD45RA+ naive and CD45RA-negative memory subsets. The source of this sequence is a young woman in good health. The chain carries TRBV5-1 and TRBJ2-3; weak D call: TRBD1 (5 bases). The sample consisted of naive CD4+ T cells sorted from blood. Subset meaning: CD45RA+ positively selected. The CDR3 region has the DNA TGCGCCAGCAGCTCTGGGGCCACAGATACGCAGTATTTT. Translation gives CASSSGATDTQYF.